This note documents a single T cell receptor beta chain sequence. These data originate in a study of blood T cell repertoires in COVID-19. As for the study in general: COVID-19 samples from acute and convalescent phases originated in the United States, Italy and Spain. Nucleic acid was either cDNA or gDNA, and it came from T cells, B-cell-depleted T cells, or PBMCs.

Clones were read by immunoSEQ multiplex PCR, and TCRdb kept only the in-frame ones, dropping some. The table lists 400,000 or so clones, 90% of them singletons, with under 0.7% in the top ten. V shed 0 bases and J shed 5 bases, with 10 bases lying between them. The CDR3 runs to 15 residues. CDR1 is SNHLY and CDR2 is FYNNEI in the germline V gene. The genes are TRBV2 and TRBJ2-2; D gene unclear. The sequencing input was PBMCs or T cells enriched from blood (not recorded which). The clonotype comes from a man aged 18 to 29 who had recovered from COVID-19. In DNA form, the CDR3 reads TGTGCCAGCAGTGAAGCCTTCACCGCGACCGGGGAGCTGTTTTTT. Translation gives CASSEAFTATGELFF.